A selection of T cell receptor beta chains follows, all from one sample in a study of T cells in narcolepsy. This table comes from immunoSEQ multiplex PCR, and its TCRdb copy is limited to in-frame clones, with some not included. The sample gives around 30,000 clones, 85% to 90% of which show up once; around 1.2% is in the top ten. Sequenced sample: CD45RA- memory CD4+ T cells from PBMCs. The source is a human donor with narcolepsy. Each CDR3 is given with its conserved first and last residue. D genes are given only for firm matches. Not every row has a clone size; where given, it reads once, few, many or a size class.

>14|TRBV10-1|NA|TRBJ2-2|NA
CASSESGERGELFF
TGCGCCAGCAGTGAGTCGGGGGAACGCGGGGAGCTGTTTTTT
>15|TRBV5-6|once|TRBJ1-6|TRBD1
CASSYRTGGKSPLHF
TGTGCCAGCAGCTATCGGACAGGGGGAAAGTCACCCCTCCACTTT
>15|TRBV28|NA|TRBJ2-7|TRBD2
CASSFILAGTYEQYF
TGTGCCAGCAGTTTTATACTAGCGGGAACCTACGAGCAGTACTTC
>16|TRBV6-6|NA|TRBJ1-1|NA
CASSYSLRDTHTEAFF
TGTGCCAGCAGTTACTCACTCCGGGATACTCACACTGAAGCTTTCTTT
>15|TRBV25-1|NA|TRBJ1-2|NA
CASSRAPGHIYGYTF
TGTGCCAGCAGTCGCGCCCCGGGACATATCTATGGCTACACCTTC
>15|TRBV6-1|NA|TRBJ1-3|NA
CASSEALRGGNTIYF
TGTGCCAGCAGTGAAGCGCTTCGCGGAGGAAACACCATATATTTT
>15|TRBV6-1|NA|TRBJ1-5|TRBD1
CASNLDRGSNQPQHF
TGTGCCAGCAACCTTGACAGGGGCAGTAATCAGCCCCAGCATTTT
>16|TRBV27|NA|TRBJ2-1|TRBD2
CASSPRAGGRGNEQFF
TGTGCCAGCAGTCCAAGGGCGGGAGGCCGGGGCAATGAGCAGTTCTTC
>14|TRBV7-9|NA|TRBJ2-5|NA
CASNPSGGLETQYF
TGTGCCAGCAACCCAAGTGGGGGTTTGGAGACCCAGTACTTC
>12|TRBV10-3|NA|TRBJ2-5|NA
CAISESSETQYF
TGTGCCATCAGTGAGTCGTCCGAGACCCAGTACTTC
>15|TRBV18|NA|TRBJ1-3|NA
CASSWGRHSGNTIYF
TGTGCCAGCTCCTGGGGACGGCACTCTGGAAACACCATATATTTT
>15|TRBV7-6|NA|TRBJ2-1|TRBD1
CASSQGQGANNEQFF
TGTGCCAGCAGCCAAGGACAGGGGGCGAACAATGAGCAGTTCTTC
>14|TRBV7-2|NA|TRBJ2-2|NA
CASSQTVNTGELFF
TGTGCCAGCAGCCAGACCGTAAACACCGGGGAGCTGTTTTTT
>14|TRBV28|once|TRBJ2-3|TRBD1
CASSKTGGTDTQYF
TGTGCCAGCAGTAAGACAGGGGGCACAGATACGCAGTATTTT
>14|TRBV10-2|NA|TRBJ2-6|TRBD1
CASSSQGWANVLTF
TGCGCCAGCAGTTCACAGGGGTGGGCCAACGTCCTGACTTTC
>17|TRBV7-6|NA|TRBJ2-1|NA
CASSLAVGLALNNEQFF
TGTGCCAGCAGCTTAGCGGTGGGGCTAGCCCTGAACAATGAGCAGTTCTTC
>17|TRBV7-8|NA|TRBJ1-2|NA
CASSLAGVLPLNYGYTF
TGTGCCAGCAGCTTAGCTGGGGTTTTACCCTTGAACTATGGCTACACCTTC
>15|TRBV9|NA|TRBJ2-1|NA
CASPRGGAERNEQFF
TGTGCCAGCCCCAGAGGGGGGGCAGAGAGAAATGAGCAGTTCTTC
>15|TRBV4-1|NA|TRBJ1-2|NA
CASSQETSLLYGYTF
TGCGCCAGCAGCCAAGAAACCAGCTTACTCTATGGCTACACCTTC
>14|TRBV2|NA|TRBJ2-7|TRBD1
CASRGDRGLYEQYF
TGTGCCAGCAGGGGGGACAGGGGGCTGTACGAGCAGTACTTC
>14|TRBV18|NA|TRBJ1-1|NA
CASSPRRVNTEAFF
TGTGCCAGCTCACCCCGACGGGTGAACACTGAAGCTTTCTTT
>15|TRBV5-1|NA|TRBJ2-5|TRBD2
CASSFTAGGQETQYF
TGCGCCAGCAGCTTTACGGCGGGGGGGCAAGAGACCCAGTACTTC
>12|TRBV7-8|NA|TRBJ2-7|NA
CASSFGRLEQYF
TGTGCCAGCAGCTTTGGACGCCTCGAGCAGTACTTC
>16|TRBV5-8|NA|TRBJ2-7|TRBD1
CASSFLGQGRAYEQYF
TGTGCCAGCAGCTTCCTCGGACAGGGAAGGGCCTACGAGCAGTACTTC
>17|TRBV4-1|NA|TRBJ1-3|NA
CASSHMRTAGSGNTIYF
TGCGCCAGCAGCCATATGCGGACAGCGGGCTCTGGAAACACCATATATTTT
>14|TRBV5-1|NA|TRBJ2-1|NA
CASRGGGTMNEQFF
TGCGCCAGCAGGGGTGGGGGGACGATGAATGAGCAGTTCTTC
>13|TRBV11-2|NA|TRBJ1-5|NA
CASSFYRDQPQHF
TGTGCCAGCAGCTTCTACAGGGATCAGCCCCAGCATTTT
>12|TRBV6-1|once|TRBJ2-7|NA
CASSRRTDEQYF
TGTGCCAGCAGTCGAAGGACCGACGAGCAGTACTTC
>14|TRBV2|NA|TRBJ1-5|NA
CASSRTGLNQPQHF
TGTGCCAGCAGTCGGACGGGGTTGAATCAGCCCCAGCATTTT